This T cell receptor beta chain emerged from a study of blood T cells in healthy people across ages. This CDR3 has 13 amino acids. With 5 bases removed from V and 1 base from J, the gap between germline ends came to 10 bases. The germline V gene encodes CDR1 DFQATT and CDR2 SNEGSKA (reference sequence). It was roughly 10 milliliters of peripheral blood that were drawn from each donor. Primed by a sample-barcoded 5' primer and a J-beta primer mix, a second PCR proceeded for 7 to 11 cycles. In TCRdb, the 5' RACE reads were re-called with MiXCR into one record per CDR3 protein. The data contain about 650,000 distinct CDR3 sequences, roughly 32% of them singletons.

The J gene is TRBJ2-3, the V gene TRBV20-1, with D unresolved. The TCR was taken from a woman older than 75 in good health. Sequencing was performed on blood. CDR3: CSAPNSGTDTQYF. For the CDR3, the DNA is TGCAGTGCTCCCAACTCGGGCACAGATACGCAGTATTTT.